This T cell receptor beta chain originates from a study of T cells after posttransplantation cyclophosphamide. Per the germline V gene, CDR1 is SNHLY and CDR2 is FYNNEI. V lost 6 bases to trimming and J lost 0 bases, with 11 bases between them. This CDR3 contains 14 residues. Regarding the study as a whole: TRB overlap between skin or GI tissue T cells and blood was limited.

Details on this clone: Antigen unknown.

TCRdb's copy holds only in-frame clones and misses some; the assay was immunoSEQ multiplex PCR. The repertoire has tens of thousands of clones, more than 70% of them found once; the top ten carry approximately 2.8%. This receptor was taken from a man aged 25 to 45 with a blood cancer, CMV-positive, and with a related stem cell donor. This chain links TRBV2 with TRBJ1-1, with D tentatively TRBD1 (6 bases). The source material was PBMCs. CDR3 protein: CASSYRAMNTEAFF. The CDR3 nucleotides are TGTGCCAGCAGCTACAGGGCCATGAACACTGAAGCTTTCTTT.